A single sample is the source of the 15 T cell receptor beta chains below, sequenced in a study of T-cell memory formation after mild COVID-19. One entry per CDR3 protein, called by TCRdb with MiXCR from the 5' RACE reads. Of tens of thousands of distinct CDR3 sequences listed, 7.3% were seen once; the top ten hold approximately 1.5%. Material: PBMCs or a T cell subset sorted from them (not recorded which). The receptors here all came from a man between 18 and 35 years old who had mild COVID-19 (a few samples of this study predate the infection). Cell type and time point are not known.

This clonotype was seen a few times. This chain joins TRBV6-5 and TRBJ2-1, with TRBD1 matching over 7 bases. With 5 bases clipped from V and 4 bases from J, the junction kept 5 bases outside the gene matches. Germline V gives CDR1 MNHEY, CDR2 SVGAGI. The length of the CDR3 is 14 residues. The CDR3 here is CASSRDSAYNEQFF. CDR3 in DNA: TGTGCCAGCAGTAGGGACAGCGCGTACAATGAGCAGTTCTTC.

The chain couples TRBV2 to TRBJ2-7; D not certain. V dropped 8 bases and J dropped 1 base, with 6 bases sitting between them. The CDR3 is 11 residues long. The V gene's germline CDR1 is SNHLY and CDR2 FYNNEI. The CDR3 reads CASGFSYEQYV. The CDR3 nucleotides are TGTGCCAGCGGGTTTTCCTACGAGCAGTACGTC.

This clonotype was observed a few times. The chain links TRBV20-1 to TRBJ1-1, with TRBD1 matching over 9 bases. Unmatched junction bases numbered 8, after V lost 1 base and J lost 5 bases. CDR3 length: 15 amino acids. The germline gives CDR1 DFQATT, CDR2 SNEGSKA (reference sequence). The CDR3 region is CSARGRQGVWTEAFF. DNA of the CDR3: TGCAGTGCTAGAGGTAGACAGGGGGTGTGGACTGAAGCTTTCTTT.

This chain connects TRBV7-9 to TRBJ1-2; D is unclear. There are 13 residues in the CDR3. CDR1 SEHNR and CDR2 FQNEAQ come from the germline V gene (reference sequence). V was clipped by 1 base and J by 3 bases, with 6 bases between them. This CDR3 reads CASSLGSDYGYTF. CDR3 DNA: TGTGCCAGCAGCTTAGGGTCAGACTATGGCTACACCTTC.

This clonotype has a handful of counts. The chain couples TRBV30 to TRBJ2-5; D is possibly TRBD2 (5 bases). The CDR3 consists of 14 residues. V gave up 0 bases and J gave up 5 bases, with 13 bases separating them. Germline CDR1 and CDR2: GTSNPN and SVGIG (reference sequence). CDR3 nucleotide sequence: TGTGCCTGGAGTGTCCGGGGTGGGTTGGAGACCCAGTACTTC. It specifies CAWSVRGGLETQYF.

This clonotype was counted many times. The rearrangement uses TRBV30 and TRBJ2-3; weak D call: TRBD2 (6 bases). CDR1 GTSNPN and CDR2 SVGIG come from the germline V gene (reference sequence). Trimming pared 3 bases from V and 5 bases from J, leaving 12 bases between. The CDR3 is made up of 13 amino acids. The CDR3 sequence is CAWRAGSLDTQYF. The CDR3 nucleotides are TGTGCCTGGAGGGCGGGGTCTCTAGATACGCAGTATTTT.

The chain uses TRBV20-1 and TRBJ2-3; weak D call: TRBD2 (6 bases). Germline CDR1 reads DFQATT; CDR2 reads SNEGSKA (reference sequence). The length of the CDR3 is 13 residues. The ends were cut back, 0 bases at V and 5 bases at J, with 9 bases in the middle. Here the CDR3 reads CSARDGGGDTQYF. The CDR3 bases are TGCAGTGCTAGAGATGGGGGAGGAGATACGCAGTATTTT.

This clonotype has just a few counts. The rearrangement uses TRBV18 and TRBJ2-2; 8 bases are shared with TRBD1. CDR1 KGHSH and CDR2 LQKENI come from the germline V gene. With 0 bases clipped from V and 7 bases from J, the junction kept 7 bases outside the gene matches. There are 16 residues in the CDR3. CDR3 region: CASSPPDRALIGELFF. CDR3 DNA: TGTGCCAGCTCACCACCGGACAGGGCATTAATCGGGGAGCTGTTTTTT.

The chain links TRBV6-5 to TRBJ2-3; TRBD2 matches at 8 bases. Germline assignment: CDR1 MNHEY and CDR2 SVGAGI. With V trimmed by 10 bases and J by 3 bases, 6 bases remained unmatched. The CDR3 totals 13 residues. The CDR3 reads CATLAGGTDTQYF. CDR3 sequence (DNA): TGTGCCACCCTAGCGGGCGGGACAGATACGCAGTATTTT.

This clonotype was counted between two and nine times. This chain joins TRBV12-3 or TRBV12-4 and TRBJ2-7, with 9 nucleotides matching TRBD1. The CDR3 extends over 11 amino acids. V lost 6 bases to trimming and J lost 7 bases; unmatched junction nucleotides: 1. The CDR3 reads CASRTGGEQYF. In DNA, the CDR3 is TGTGCCAGCAGGACAGGGGGTGAGCAGTACTTC.

The gene calls are TRBV10-3 and TRBJ2-3; D is possibly TRBD2 (7 bases). The V gene lost 6 bases and the J gene lost 0 bases, with 16 bases spanning the gap. The length of the CDR3 is 16 residues. Germline CDR1 is ENHRY and CDR2 is SYGVKD. CDR3 loop: CAISLGGPTSTDTQYF. The CDR3 DNA reads as TGTGCCATCAGCCTCGGGGGGCCTACTAGCACAGATACGCAGTATTTT.

This chain uses TRBV6-5 with TRBJ2-1; weak D call: TRBD2 (5 bases). The CDR3 totals 13 residues. V lost 2 bases and J lost 7, with 9 bases in between. CDR1 and CDR2 from the germline V gene are MNHEY and SVGAGI. CDR3 nucleotides: TGTGCCAGCAGTTACGGAGCGGAAAATGAGCAGTTCTTC. Translated, it gives CASSYGAENEQFF.

The chain couples TRBV4-1 to TRBJ1-1; no clear D gene. Trimming left V 1 base short and J 0 bases short, with 15 bases between. The CDR3 loop spans 17 amino acids. Per the germline V gene, CDR1 is MGHRA and CDR2 is YSYEKL. For the CDR3, the DNA is TGCGCCAGCAGCCAAGCTCCCCCTACAGTCATGAACACTGAAGCTTTCTTT. It is translated as CASSQAPPTVMNTEAFF.

This clonotype was counted between two and nine times. The chain has TRBV4-3 and TRBJ1-1; TRBD1 is a possible D gene (6 bases). V dropped 0 bases and J dropped 4 bases, with 9 bases sitting between them. The V gene's germline CDR1 is LGHNA and CDR2 YSLEER. The CDR3 sequence is 14 residues long. CDR3 residues: CASSQDHRATEAFF. Written as DNA, the CDR3 is TGCGCCAGCAGCCAAGATCACAGGGCCACTGAAGCTTTCTTT.

As for this clonotype: One junction end disagrees with the germline gene, perhaps due to a read error. The gene calls are TRBV7-9 and TRBJ1-1; possibly TRBD1 for D (6 bases). This CDR3 is 15 amino acids long. The germline gives CDR1 SEHNR, CDR2 FQNEAQ (reference sequence). The CDR3 spells CASSLGRGAGTEAFF. In DNA, the CDR3 is TGTGCCAGCAGTTTAGGCCGGGGGGCTGGGACTGAAGCTTTCTTT.